This T cell receptor beta chain appears in the sequencing data of a study of cytomegalovirus exposure and HLA in healthy donors. Study-wide points: It was shown in a later analysis that HLA-associated TCR beta chains were more clonally expanded than other, equally common chains. Both high specificity and high sensitivity reportedly marked the classifier's diagnosis of cytomegalovirus status.

Primers: 60 Vbeta forward and 13 Jbeta reverse. Only in-frame clones appear in the TCRdb table, and some are missing; sequencing was by immunoSEQ multiplex PCR. This sample has roughly 200,000 clones, with about four fifths found just once. To note about this clone: Its specificity is unknown. A read error may produce the germline difference seen at one junction end.

The CDR3 extends over 15 amino acids. The germline gives CDR1 SGHKS, CDR2 YYEKEE (reference sequence). This TCR was sampled from a man between 45 and 60 years old in good health and CMV-seronegative. Sequences were obtained from PBMCs. This rearrangement joins TRBV5-5 to TRBJ2-5; possible D gene TRBD1, 5 bases. The CDR3 coding sequence is TGTGCCAGCAGCTCCTCAAACAGGAACCATGAGACCCAGTACTTC. Amino acid sequence: CASSSSNRNHETQYF. The full variable domain, with the rest looked up from reference TRBV5-5 and TRBJ2-5, is DAGVTQSPTHLIKTRGQQVTLRCSPISGHKSVSWYQQVLGQGPQFIFQYYEKEERGRGNFPDRFSARQFPNYSSELNVNALLLGDSALYLCASSSSNRNHETQYFGPGTRLLVL.